The TCR beta chain under discussion was sequenced for a study of blood T cell repertoires in COVID-19. For the study at large: The origin of the acute and convalescent COVID-19 samples was the United States, Italy and Spain. T cells, B-cell-depleted T cells, or PBMCs provided the cDNA or gDNA that served as material.

Methods used by the authors: Amplification of reference gene primers provided the estimated nucleated cell counts. Some clones are missing from TCRdb's copy, which holds only in-frame ones; the method was immunoSEQ multiplex PCR. The DNA gave D and trimming, while V, J and clone size come from that table. The profile covers approximately 310,000 clones, with about 89% appearing a single time and 7.8% taken by the ten largest. CDR3 length equals 15 residues. V was pared by 3 bases and J by 2 bases, with 14 bases between. Germline-derived CDR1 and CDR2 are MGHDK and SYGVNS. The V call is TRBV25-1, the J call TRBJ2-7; D may be TRBD1 (5 bases). Specimen: peripheral blood. This sequence was found in a woman in her forties or fifties who had recovered from COVID-19. CDR3 region: CASSDLGRRAYEQYF. CDR3 sequence (DNA): TGTGCCAGCAGTGACCTGGGGCGACGGGCCTACGAGCAGTACTTC.